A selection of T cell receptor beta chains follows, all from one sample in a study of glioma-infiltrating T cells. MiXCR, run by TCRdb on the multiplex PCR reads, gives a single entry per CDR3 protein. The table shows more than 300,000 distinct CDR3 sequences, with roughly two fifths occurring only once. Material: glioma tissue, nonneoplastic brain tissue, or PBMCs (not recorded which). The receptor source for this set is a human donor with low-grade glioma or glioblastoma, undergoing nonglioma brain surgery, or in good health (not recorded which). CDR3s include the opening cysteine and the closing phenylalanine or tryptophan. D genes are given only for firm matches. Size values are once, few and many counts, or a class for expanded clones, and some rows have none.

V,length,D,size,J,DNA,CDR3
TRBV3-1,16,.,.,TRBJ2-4,TGTGCCAGCAGCCGCGGCGGAGGGGCTAGAATGAACATTCAGTACTTC,CASSRGGGARMNIQYF
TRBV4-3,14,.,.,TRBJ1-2,TGCGCCAGCAGCCAAGAACGGCCTAACTATGGCTACACCTTC,CASSQERPNYGYTF
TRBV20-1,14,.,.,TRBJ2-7,TGCAGTGCTAGTACCGGTTCTTTCTCCTACGAGCAGTACTTC,CSASTGSFSYEQYF
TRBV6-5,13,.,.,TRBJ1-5,TGTGCCAGCAGTTCGGGACTGAGTCAGCCCCAGCATTTT,CASSSGLSQPQHF
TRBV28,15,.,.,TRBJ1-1,TGTGCCAGCAGTGTAGGACCCACCTTGAACACTGAAGCTTTCTTT,CASSVGPTLNTEAFF
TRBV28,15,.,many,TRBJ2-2,TGTGCCAGCAGTTCCGGGAGAAGGGACACCGGGGAGCTGTTTTTT,CASSSGRRDTGELFF
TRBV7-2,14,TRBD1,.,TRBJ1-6,TGTGCCAGCAGAGCCCGGGACAGACTTTCACCCCTCCACTTT,CASRARDRLSPLHF
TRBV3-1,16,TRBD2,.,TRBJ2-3,TGTGCCAGCAGCCCCCGGGAAGCGGGAGGAGGTGATACGCAGTATTTT,CASSPREAGGGDTQYF
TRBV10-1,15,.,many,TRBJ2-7,TGCGCCAGCAGTGAAGAACTAGAAACCTCCTACGAGCAGTACTTC,CASSEELETSYEQYF
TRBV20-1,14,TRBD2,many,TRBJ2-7,TGCAGTGCGCCTACTAGCGGGAGGAGTTCCGAGCAGTACTTC,CSAPTSGRSSEQYF
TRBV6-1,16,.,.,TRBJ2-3,TGTGCCAGCAGTCTTAGCCCAGGGTTGGGCACAGATACGCAGTATTTT,CASSLSPGLGTDTQYF
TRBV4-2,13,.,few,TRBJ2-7,TGTGCCAGCAGCCAAAAGGGACGCTACGAGCAGTACTTC,CASSQKGRYEQYF
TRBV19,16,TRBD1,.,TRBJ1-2,TGTGCCAGCCAGACCGGGACAGCTTCAAATTACTATGGCTACACCTTC,CASQTGTASNYYGYTF
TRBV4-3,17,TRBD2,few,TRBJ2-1,TGCGCCAGCAGCCGAGGGGCTAGCGGGAGAGGGCGCAATGAGCAGTTCTTC,CASSRGASGRGRNEQFF
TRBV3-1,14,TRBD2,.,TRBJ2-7,TGTGCCAGCAGCCGTGGGACTAGCGTCTACGAGCAGTACTTC,CASSRGTSVYEQYF
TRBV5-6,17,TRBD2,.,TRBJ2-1,TGTGCCAGCAGCTCCGAACCTAGCGGGAGGACCGGCAATGAGCAGTTCTTC,CASSSEPSGRTGNEQFF